One and the same sample provided the 7 T cell receptor beta chains below, sequenced in a study of post-analysis software for immune sequencing data. Study-wide results and caveats: When patients were compared with controls, about five TRBV segments were more frequent, TRBV5-6, TRBV5-1 and TRBV20-1 among them.

Unique molecular identifiers had been added to the TCR beta cDNA libraries. TCRdb ran MiXCR on the PCR reads and lists one entry per CDR3 protein. The sample records about 820,000 distinct CDR3 sequences, approximately 53% being singletons. These receptors' targets are unknown. Material for sequencing was blood. All receptors derive from a girl aged 10-17 years with multiple sclerosis.

This clonotype has just a few counts. The chain links TRBV9 to TRBJ1-2, with 12 bases identical to TRBD1. Per germline, CDR1 SGDLS and CDR2 YYNGEE. V was pared by 5 bases and J by 4 bases, with 9 bases of the junction left unmatched. This CDR3 comprises 16 residues. This CDR3 is CASSYGTGGGLYGYTF. CDR3 nucleotides: TGTGCCAGCAGTTACGGGACAGGGGGCGGTCTCTATGGCTACACCTTC.

The chain carries TRBV7-9 and TRBJ2-3; tentatively, D is TRBD2 (5 bases). The germline CDR1 and CDR2 sequences are SEHNR and FQNEAQ (reference sequence). The CDR3 is 17 amino acids. Between the trimmed V and J ends, which lost 4 bases and 4 bases, there was a span of 21 bases. Here the CDR3 DNA reads TGTGCCAGCAGCTCGACAAAACTAGGAATTAGAGCAGATACGCAGTATTTT. Its translation: CASSSTKLGIRADTQYF.

This chain links TRBV7-3 with TRBJ2-1; tentative D call: TRBD2 (7 bases). There are 15 residues in the CDR3. With 5 bases removed from V and 5 bases from J, the gap between germline ends came to 16 bases. Germline assignment: CDR1 SGHTA and CDR2 FQGTGA. DNA of the CDR3: TGTGCCAGCAGCGGGGGGGCGGGAGTAAACAATGAGCAGTTCTTC. Protein: CASSGGAGVNNEQFF.

The V gene is TRBV3-1, the J gene TRBJ1-6, with 8 nucleotides matching TRBD1. Per germline, CDR1 LGHDT and CDR2 YNNKEL (reference sequence). Trimming at V came to 1 base and at J to 9 bases, leaving 2 bases not matched to a gene. The CDR3 is 14 amino acids. CDR3 residues: CASSQAGQGSPLHF. As DNA, the CDR3 is TGTGCCAGCAGCCAAGCCGGACAGGGTTCACCCCTCCACTTT.

The J gene is TRBJ2-1, the V gene TRBV10-3, with 7 bases identical to TRBD2. The trim removed 6 bases at V and 0 bases at J, leaving 8 bases unmatched. This CDR3 contains 16 residues. The germline V gene has CDR1 ENHRY and CDR2 SYGVKD. CDR3: CAISPSGGGSYNEQFF. The DNA for the CDR3 is TGTGCCATCAGCCCCAGTGGGGGGGGCTCCTACAATGAGCAGTTCTTC.

V usage is TRBV18 and J usage is TRBJ2-1; the match to TRBD2 covers 8 bases. The tail of the sequence fits TRBJ2-7 better, so the J call may be wrong. The CDR3 consists of 15 residues. CDR1 is KGHSH and CDR2 is LQKENI in the germline V gene. The CDR3 loop is CASSPTSGSPNEQYF. The CDR3 bases are TGTGCCAGCTCACCAACGAGCGGGAGCCCCAACGAGCAGTACTTC.

CDR3 in DNA: TGCAGCGTTGATTCCCAGAAATACAATGAGCAGTACTTC. Encoded protein: CSVDSQKYNEQYF. The rearrangement joins TRBV29-1 to TRBJ2-7; unclear D gene. Between the trimmed V and J ends, which lost 3 bases and 7 bases, there was a span of 16 bases. Germline values: CDR1 SQVTM, CDR2 ANQGSEA. The CDR3 has 13 amino acids.